The T cell receptor (beta chain) under discussion was sequenced for a study of T cells in Graves' hyperthyroidism and ophthalmopathy (dated by TCRdb to between 2018 and 2021). Looking at the study overall: Peripheral blood was sampled at the time of initial diagnosis, prior to any treatment. TCR V-J signatures able to tell the groups apart were searched for in a discovery cohort of 90 to 100 patients, of whom 43 had Graves' ophthalmopathy and around 56 had stable Graves' hyperthyroidism. Whether ophthalmopathy could be predicted prospectively was tested in an independent validation cohort made up of roughly 19 hyperthyroidism patients plus 17 patients who later progressed to ophthalmopathy. The roughly 94 discovery patients were randomly split 7:3 into training and test sets. In addition, the study compared T-cell repertoires in thyroid tissue and in blood from six Graves' hyperthyroidism patients. Once sampling was done, hyperthyroidism patients were given methimazole at a starting dose of 30 mg daily, whereas ophthalmopathy patients were given high-dose intravenous methylprednisolone. TCR Vbeta CDR3 sequencing of 135 peripheral blood samples (around 45 ophthalmopathy, 75 to 80 hyperthyroidism and roughly 17 progressor patients) is reported in the paper. Results and caveats for the whole study, not just this receptor: In validation, progression to ophthalmopathy was predicted by the model with 70.59% sensitivity and under 85% specificity, a median of 6.5 months before onset. A model built on a 13 V-J signature distinguished ophthalmopathy from stable hyperthyroidism, reaching 85% to 90% sensitivity and about 81% specificity in cross-validation and 80%/75% in testing. Blood samples also contained most of the expanded thyroid clonotypes (frequency above 0.001), which suggests that blood repertoires may reflect thyroid immune responses. Sample size was not statistically predetermined, and blinding of investigators to group allocation was not performed.

This clonotype was seen ten or more times. It lacks a known antigen. No much larger clone is present one base from it, and per-base qualities are unavailable. Graves' hyperthyroidism was defined as stable when no progression to ophthalmopathy occurred over 18 months of follow-up. Hyperthyroidism patients were aged 18 to 65 years and newly diagnosed, with disease duration of less than 2 months. Any patient with an uncontrolled infection, another autoimmune disease, pregnancy or lactation was excluded. Diagnoses relied on clinical symptoms, serum thyroxine and TRAb, thyroid ultrasound and orbital computed tomography. PBMCs were isolated from approximately 10 ml of fresh peripheral blood by Ficoll-Paque density gradient centrifugation. Trizol reagent was used to extract total RNA, and RNA quality was then checked on an Agilent 2100 Bioanalyzer. TCR beta CDR3 regions were amplified from RNA transcripts. For the first round of RT-PCR on the TCR CDR3, the HTBI primer set was used together with the Qiagen OneStep RT-PCR kit. Libraries were constructed in a second round of multiplex PCR, after which size selection and purification were performed. The libraries were sequenced on an Illumina HiSeq2000 using paired-end 100 bp reads. From the authors' description of their analysis: SOAPnuke was used to process the raw data, with reads discarded if the reads contained adapters or uncalled bases, had a mean Phred below 15, or lacked an exact constant-primer or identifier match. High-quality paired reads were merged with COPE v1.2.5, and unique nucleotide sequences were defined as clonotypes. MiTCR v1.1 was used to align clonotypes to the IMGT TRBV, TRBD and TRBJ reference segments. Only V-J combinations with frequency above 0.0001, covering 98% to 99.2% of repertoires, were analysed. A TCS score was defined as the ratio of F50 (clonal expansion) to E x V (chaos), with BLOSUM62-based TCRdist applied between CDR3 peptides within each V-J. Welch's t-statistics and random forest reduced around 550 V-J features to 13, which were used in a naive Bayes classifier (R e1071). TCRdb reworked the public reads: Q25 trimming with fastp, MiXCR clone assembly, productive beta chains retained. Each CDR3 protein appears once, grouped with its most common genes and DNA. V and J calls and clone size were set by TCRdb, not the authors. The sample yields a few hundred thousand distinct CDR3 sequences; around 14% were counted once. About 33% of the sample is held by the ten biggest clonotypes.

This TCR came from a woman aged 25 to 39 with Graves' hyperthyroidism. Sequencing was performed on blood.

The CDR3 is CASKAREYNEQFF. The sequence in DNA is TGTGCCAGCAAAGCCCGGGAGTACAATGAGCAGTTCTTC. This chain is built from TRBV12-3 or TRBV12-4 and TRBJ2-1, with TRBD2 tentatively as D gene (6 bases match). Deletion took 7 bases off V and 4 bases off J, with a span of 11 bases between the germline ends. The CDR3 has 13 amino acids, counting the end cysteine and phenylalanine. The CDR3 DNA has 39 bases and is translated from base 1.